This T cell receptor (beta chain) is drawn from a study of OX40 agonist ivuxolimab in advanced cancers. Study-level findings and limits: By week 6 at 0.1 to 3.0 mg/kg, blood CD4+ and CD8+ T cells had expanded clonally. Expanded peripheral T-cell antigen specificity went undetermined.

Sequencing was performed with immunoSEQ multiplex PCR; in TCRdb, only in-frame clones are kept and a portion is missing. The sample includes about 110,000 clones, approximately 90% of them seen just once. Germline trimming cut 5 bases from V and 0 bases from J; bases unmatched to any gene: 8. Germline V gene sequence: CDR1 KGHSH, CDR2 LQKENI. CDR3 length: 16 amino acids. Remarks on this clone: Its antigen is still unknown.

The genes are TRBV18 and TRBJ2-3; 7 bases agree with TRBD2. The source material was CD4+ or CD8+ T cells sorted from blood, sampled in a trial of the OX40 agonist ivuxolimab. The origin of this receptor is an adult with an advanced solid tumor such as melanoma, head and neck, liver or kidney cancer. CDR3 DNA sequence: TGTGCCAGCTCAGAGATGAGCGGGGCTAGCACAGATACGCAGTATTTT. This gives the protein CASSEMSGASTDTQYF.